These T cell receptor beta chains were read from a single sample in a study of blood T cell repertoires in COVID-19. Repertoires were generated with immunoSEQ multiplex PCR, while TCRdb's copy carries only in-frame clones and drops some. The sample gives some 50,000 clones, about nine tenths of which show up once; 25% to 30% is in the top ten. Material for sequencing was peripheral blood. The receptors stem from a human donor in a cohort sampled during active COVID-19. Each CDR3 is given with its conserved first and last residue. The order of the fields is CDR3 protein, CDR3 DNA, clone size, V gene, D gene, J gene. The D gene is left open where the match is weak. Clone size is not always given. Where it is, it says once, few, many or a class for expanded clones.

CDR3: CASSDPGSETQYF; DNA: TGTGCCAGTAGTGATCCAGGGTCGGAGACCCAGTACTTC; size: -; V: TRBV19; D: -; J: TRBJ2-5
CDR3: CASSLEVGAYTEAFF; DNA: TGTGCCAGCAGCTTAGAGGTAGGGGCGTACACTGAAGCTTTCTTT; size: few; V: TRBV7-3; D: -; J: TRBJ1-1
CDR3: CASTPRTGPFIGLAGEASTDTQYF; DNA: TGTGCCAGCACCCCGAGAACAGGTCCGTTCATCGGACTAGCGGGAGAAGCAAGCACAGATACGCAGTATTTT; size: once; V: TRBV4-2; D: TRBD2; J: TRBJ2-3
CDR3: CASSLGQGGGNTIYF; DNA: TGTGCCAGCAGCTTGGGACAGGGGGGAGGAAACACCATATATTTT; size: -; V: TRBV5-4; D: TRBD1; J: TRBJ1-3
CDR3: CASSFYNTEAFF; DNA: TGTGCCAGCAGCTTTTATAACACTGAAGCTTTCTTT; size: -; V: TRBV3-1/TRBV3-2; D: -; J: TRBJ1-1
CDR3: CASSVGGGGNTIYF; DNA: TGTGCCAGCAGCGTAGGAGGGGGCGGAAACACCATATATTTT; size: -; V: TRBV9; D: TRBD1; J: TRBJ1-3
CDR3: CASSLAGAEYGYTF; DNA: TGTGCCAGCAGCTTAGCGGGGGCAGAGTATGGCTACACCTTC; size: few; V: TRBV7-9; D: -; J: TRBJ1-2
CDR3: CASSLGQNYGYTF; DNA: TGTGCCAGCAGTTTAGGGCAGAACTATGGCTACACCTTC; size: -; V: TRBV12-3/TRBV12-4; D: -; J: TRBJ1-2
CDR3: CASSFPRQYNEQFF; DNA: TGTGCCAGCAGCTTCCCGAGACAGTACAATGAGCAGTTCTTC; size: -; V: TRBV7-9; D: -; J: TRBJ2-1
CDR3: CASSGLAGAETQYF; DNA: TGTGCCAGCAGCGGACTAGCGGGAGCAGAGACCCAGTACTTC; size: -; V: TRBV2; D: TRBD2; J: TRBJ2-5
CDR3: CASSGTLPGYEQYF; DNA: TGTGCCAGCAGTGGGACACTCCCGGGTTACGAGCAGTACTTC; size: -; V: TRBV25-1; D: -; J: TRBJ2-7
CDR3: CASSMEGAPAKNIQYF; DNA: TGTGCCAGTAGTATGGAGGGGGCACCGGCCAAAAACATTCAGTACTTC; size: -; V: TRBV19; D: -; J: TRBJ2-4
CDR3: CASIRKDRTGYQPQHF; DNA: TGTGCCAGCATTAGGAAAGATCGGACAGGATATCAGCCCCAGCATTTT; size: -; V: TRBV5-4; D: TRBD1; J: TRBJ1-5
CDR3: CASSRSLSNTGELFF; DNA: TGTGCCAGCAGCCGCTCGCTATCGAACACCGGGGAGCTGTTTTTT; size: -; V: TRBV6-4; D: -; J: TRBJ2-2
CDR3: CASSETSGSLYEQYF; DNA: TGTGCCAGCAGTGAGACTAGCGGGAGCTTATACGAGCAGTACTTC; size: -; V: TRBV28; D: TRBD2; J: TRBJ2-7
CDR3: CASSSQLAGDHYEQYF; DNA: TGTGCCAGCAGCTCCCAATTAGCGGGAGATCACTACGAGCAGTACTTC; size: -; V: TRBV7-2; D: TRBD2; J: TRBJ2-7
CDR3: CASSPNRGRGQPQHF; DNA: TGTGCCAGCAGTCCGAACAGGGGACGAGGCCAGCCCCAGCATTTT; size: -; V: TRBV28; D: TRBD1; J: TRBJ1-5
CDR3: CASSNPGTSINTGELFF; DNA: TGTGCCAGCAGCAACCCCGGGACTAGCATAAACACCGGGGAGCTGTTTTTT; size: -; V: TRBV5-8; D: TRBD2; J: TRBJ2-2
CDR3: CASSEHSNQPQHF; DNA: TGTGCCAGCAGTGAACATAGCAATCAGCCCCAGCATTTT; size: -; V: TRBV2; D: -; J: TRBJ1-5
CDR3: CASSPRDTFYEQYF; DNA: TGTGCCAGCAGCCCCCGGGACACCTTCTACGAGCAGTACTTC; size: -; V: TRBV5-5; D: -; J: TRBJ2-7
CDR3: CASSFRQGAVYGYTF; DNA: TGTGCCAGTAGTTTCCGACAGGGGGCGGTCTATGGCTACACCTTC; size: -; V: TRBV19; D: TRBD1; J: TRBJ1-2
CDR3: CASSTLTSVREDEQFF; DNA: TGTGCCAGTAGTACACTTACTAGCGTTCGAGAGGATGAGCAGTTCTTC; size: -; V: TRBV19; D: TRBD2; J: TRBJ2-1
CDR3: CAWSLGEGALFF; DNA: TGTGCCTGGAGTCTGGGAGAGGGAGCGCTGTTTTTT; size: -; V: TRBV30; D: -; J: TRBJ2-2
CDR3: CASSPDFAYEQYF; DNA: TGCGCCAGCAGTCCGGACTTTGCCTACGAGCAGTACTTC; size: -; V: TRBV10-1; D: -; J: TRBJ2-7
CDR3: CASSFQADNTEAFF; DNA: TGTGCCAGCAGCTTTCAGGCAGATAACACTGAAGCTTTCTTT; size: -; V: TRBV9; D: -; J: TRBJ1-1
CDR3: CASSPGQGRSPLHF; DNA: TGTGCCAGCAGCCCAGGACAGGGACGATCACCCCTCCACTTT; size: -; V: TRBV28; D: TRBD1; J: TRBJ1-6
CDR3: CASSFDSGRRNEQFF; DNA: TGTGCCAGCAGTTTCGATAGCGGGAGAAGAAATGAGCAGTTCTTC; size: -; V: TRBV5-4; D: TRBD2; J: TRBJ2-1
CDR3: CASSVNRETYEQYF; DNA: TGCGCCAGCAGCGTGAACAGGGAGACCTACGAGCAGTACTTC; size: -; V: TRBV5-1; D: -; J: TRBJ2-7
CDR3: CASTNGGAYNEQFF; DNA: TGTGCCAGCACGAATGGCGGGGCCTACAATGAGCAGTTCTTC; size: -; V: TRBV2; D: -; J: TRBJ2-1
CDR3: CASSLTWTGGTEAFF; DNA: TGCGCCAGCAGCTTGACTTGGACAGGGGGCACTGAAGCTTTCTTT; size: -; V: TRBV5-1; D: TRBD1; J: TRBJ1-1
CDR3: CASSLVYNYEQYF; DNA: TGTGCCAGCAGCTTAGTATACAACTACGAGCAGTACTTC; size: -; V: TRBV7-2; D: -; J: TRBJ2-7
CDR3: CASRETGLAGGPYEQYF; DNA: TGTGCCAGCAGAGAAACGGGACTAGCGGGGGGGCCCTACGAGCAGTACTTC; size: -; V: TRBV6-1; D: TRBD2; J: TRBJ2-7
CDR3: CASSVRGGAYNEQFF; DNA: TGTGCCAGCAGTGTTCGCGGGGGGGCTTACAATGAGCAGTTCTTC; size: -; V: TRBV2; D: TRBD2; J: TRBJ2-1
CDR3: CASSSQTGAAYTEAFF; DNA: TGTGCCAGCAGCTCTCAGACAGGGGCAGCCTACACTGAAGCTTTCTTT; size: -; V: TRBV7-8; D: TRBD1; J: TRBJ1-1
CDR3: CASSESRGNTIYF; DNA: TGTGCCAGCAGTGAAAGCCGGGGGAACACCATATATTTT; size: -; V: TRBV6-1; D: -; J: TRBJ1-3
CDR3: CATSDPGTRSGETQYF; DNA: TGTGCCACCAGTGATCCGGGGACTAGGAGTGGAGAGACCCAGTACTTC; size: -; V: TRBV24-1; D: TRBD2; J: TRBJ2-5
CDR3: CASSQGLVVYNEQFF; DNA: TGTGCCAGCAGCCAAGGGCTAGTAGTCTACAATGAGCAGTTCTTC; size: -; V: TRBV4-2; D: -; J: TRBJ2-1
CDR3: CASNDRTPTYEQYF; DNA: TGTGCCAGCAACGACAGGACCCCTACCTACGAGCAGTACTTC; size: once; V: TRBV5-6; D: -; J: TRBJ2-7
CDR3: CASSPRTGGVGYTF; DNA: TGTGCCAGCAGTCCGCGGACAGGTGGAGTTGGCTACACCTTC; size: -; V: TRBV6-5; D: TRBD1; J: TRBJ1-2